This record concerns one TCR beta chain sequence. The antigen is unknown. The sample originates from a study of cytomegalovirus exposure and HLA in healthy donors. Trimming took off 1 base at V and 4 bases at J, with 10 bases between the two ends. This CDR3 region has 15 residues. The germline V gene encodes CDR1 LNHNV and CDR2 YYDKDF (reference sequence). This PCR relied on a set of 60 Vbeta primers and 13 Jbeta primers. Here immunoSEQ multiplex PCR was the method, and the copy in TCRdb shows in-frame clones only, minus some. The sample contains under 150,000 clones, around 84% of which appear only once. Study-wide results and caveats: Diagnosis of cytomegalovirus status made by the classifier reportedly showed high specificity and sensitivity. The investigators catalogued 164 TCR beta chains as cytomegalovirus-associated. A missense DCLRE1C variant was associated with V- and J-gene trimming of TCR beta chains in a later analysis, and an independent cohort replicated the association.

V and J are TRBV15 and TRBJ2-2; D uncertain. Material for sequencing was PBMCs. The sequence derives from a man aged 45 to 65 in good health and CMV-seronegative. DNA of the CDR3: TGTGCCACCAGCAGAGGCGGATTACCCACCGGGGAGCTGTTTTTT. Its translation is CATSRGGLPTGELFF. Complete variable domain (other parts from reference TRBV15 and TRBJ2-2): DAMVIQNPRYQVTQFGKPVTLSCSQTLNHNVMYWYQQKSSQAPKLLFHYYDKDFNNEADTPDNFQSRRPNTSFCFLDIRSPGLGDTAMYLCATSRGGLPTGELFFGEGSRLTVL.